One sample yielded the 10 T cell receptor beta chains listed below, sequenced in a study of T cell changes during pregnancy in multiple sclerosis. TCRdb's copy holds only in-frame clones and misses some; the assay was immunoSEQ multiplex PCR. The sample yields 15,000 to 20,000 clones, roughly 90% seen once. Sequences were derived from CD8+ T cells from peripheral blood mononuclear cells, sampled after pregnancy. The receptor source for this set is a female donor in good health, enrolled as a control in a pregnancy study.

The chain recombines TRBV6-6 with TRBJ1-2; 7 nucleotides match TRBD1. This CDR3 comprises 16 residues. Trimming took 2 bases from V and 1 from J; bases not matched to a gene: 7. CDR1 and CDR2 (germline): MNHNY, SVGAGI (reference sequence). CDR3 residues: CASSYTGTGVNYGYTF. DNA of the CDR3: TGTGCCAGCAGTTACACGGGCACAGGGGTTAACTATGGCTACACCTTC.

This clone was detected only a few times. The CDR3 protein is CASTNQGDTEAFF. DNA for the CDR3: TGTGCCAGCACCAATCAGGGGGACACTGAAGCTTTCTTT. The chain is built from TRBV9 and TRBJ1-1, with 7 bases identical to TRBD1. The CDR3 extends over 13 amino acids. CDR1 SGDLS and CDR2 YYNGEE come from the germline V gene. With V trimmed by 6 bases and J by 3 bases, 5 bases remained unmatched.

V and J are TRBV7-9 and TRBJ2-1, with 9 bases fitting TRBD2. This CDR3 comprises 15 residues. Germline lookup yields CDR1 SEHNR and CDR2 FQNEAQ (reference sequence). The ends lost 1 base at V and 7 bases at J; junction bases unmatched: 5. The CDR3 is CASSLVAGGPNEQFF. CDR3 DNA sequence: TGTGCCAGCAGCTTAGTTGCGGGGGGGCCTAATGAGCAGTTCTTC.

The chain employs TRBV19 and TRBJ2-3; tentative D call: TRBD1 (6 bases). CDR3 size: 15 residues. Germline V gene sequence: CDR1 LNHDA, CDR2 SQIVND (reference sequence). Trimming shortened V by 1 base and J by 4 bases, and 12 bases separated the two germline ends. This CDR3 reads CASSIGGGSADTQYF. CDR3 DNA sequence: TGTGCCAGTAGTATAGGTGGGGGCTCCGCAGATACGCAGTATTTT. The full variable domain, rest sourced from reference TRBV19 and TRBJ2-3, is DGGITQSPKYLFRKEGQNVTLSCEQNLNHDAMYWYRQDPGQGLRLIYYSQIVNDFQKGDIAEGYSVSREKKESFPLTVTSAQKNPTAFYLCASSIGGGSADTQYFGPGTRLTVL.

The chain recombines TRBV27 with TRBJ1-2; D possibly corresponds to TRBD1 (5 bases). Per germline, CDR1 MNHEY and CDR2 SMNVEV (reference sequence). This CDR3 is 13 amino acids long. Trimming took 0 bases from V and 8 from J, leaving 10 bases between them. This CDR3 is CASSLSSRGGYTF. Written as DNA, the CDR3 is TGTGCCAGCAGTTTATCGTCACGGGGGGGCTACACCTTC.

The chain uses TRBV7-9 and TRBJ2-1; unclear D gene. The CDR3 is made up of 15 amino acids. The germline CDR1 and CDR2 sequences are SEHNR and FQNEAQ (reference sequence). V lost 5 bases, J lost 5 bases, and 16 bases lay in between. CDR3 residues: CASSHSLQPDNEQFF. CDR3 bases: TGTGCCAGCAGCCACAGCCTCCAGCCCGACAATGAGCAGTTCTTC.

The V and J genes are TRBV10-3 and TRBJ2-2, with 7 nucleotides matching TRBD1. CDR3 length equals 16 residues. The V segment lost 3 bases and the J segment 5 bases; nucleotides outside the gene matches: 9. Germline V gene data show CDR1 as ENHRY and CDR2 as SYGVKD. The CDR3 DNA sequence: TGTGCCATCAGTGATGGTTATGGGACAGCAACCGGGGAGCTGTTTTTT. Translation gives CAISDGYGTATGELFF.

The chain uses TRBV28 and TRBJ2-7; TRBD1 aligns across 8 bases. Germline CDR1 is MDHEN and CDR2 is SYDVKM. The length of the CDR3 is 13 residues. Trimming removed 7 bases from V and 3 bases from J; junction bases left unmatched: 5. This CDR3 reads CASTPRGLYEQYF. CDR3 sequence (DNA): TGTGCCAGCACCCCCAGGGGGCTCTACGAGCAGTACTTC. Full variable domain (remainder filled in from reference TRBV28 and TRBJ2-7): DVKVTQSSRYLVKRTGEKVFLECVQDMDHENMFWYRQDPGLGLRLIYFSYDVKMKEKGDIPEGYSVSREKKERFSLILESASTNQTSMYLCASTPRGLYEQYFGPGTRLTVT.

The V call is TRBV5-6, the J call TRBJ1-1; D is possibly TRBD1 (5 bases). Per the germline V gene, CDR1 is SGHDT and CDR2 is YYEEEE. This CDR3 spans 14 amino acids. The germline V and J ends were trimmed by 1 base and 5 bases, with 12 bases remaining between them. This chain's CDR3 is CASSLLRGTTEAFF. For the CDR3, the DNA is TGTGCCAGCAGCTTGTTGCGGGGGACGACTGAAGCTTTCTTT.

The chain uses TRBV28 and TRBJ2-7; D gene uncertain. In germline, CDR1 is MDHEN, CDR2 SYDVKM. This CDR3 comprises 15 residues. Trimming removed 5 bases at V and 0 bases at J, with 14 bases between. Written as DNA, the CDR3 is TGTGCCAGCAGTCCCTTTGGAGAATCCTCCTACGAGCAGTACTTC. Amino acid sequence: CASSPFGESSYEQYF.